This T cell receptor (beta chain) was observed in a study of T cells in localized non-small cell lung cancer. Details on this clone: Antigen specificity is unknown.

Data came from immunoSEQ multiplex PCR; TCRdb stores just in-frame clones and leaves some out. The sample contains 60,000 to 75,000 clones, 84% of which appear only once. Study conclusions and caveats: Appearing in adjacent lung were a median about 60 of the top 100 tumor clones.

This receptor was taken from an older female donor with stage I lung adenocarcinoma. The material sequenced was peripheral blood, taken before any cancer treatment.

The CDR3 is CSAGRTRNTEAFF. The CDR3 DNA reads as TGCAGCGCGGGGCGGACACGGAACACTGAAGCTTTCTTT. J is TRBJ1-1 and V is TRBV29-1; D is perhaps TRBD1 (5 bases). The CDR3 extends over 13 amino acids. Trimming stripped 7 bases from V and 1 base from J, with 13 bases between. Germline loops: CDR1 SQVTM, CDR2 ANQGSEA.